In its sample, the clone carrying this TCR beta chain was seen a few times. This sample is drawn from a study of blood T cell repertoires in COVID-19. In the study overall: The United States, Italy and Spain provided the acute and convalescent COVID-19 samples. The cDNA or gDNA used as material had been derived from T cells, B-cell-depleted T cells, or PBMCs.

The CDR3 covers 15 residues. The germline V gene encodes CDR1 MNHEY and CDR2 SMNVEV (reference sequence). After removal of 6 bases from V and 6 bases from J, the junction contained 10 bases not matched to a gene. In the original processing: Cell counts per sample came from amplifying reference gene primers. TCRdb's copy holds only in-frame clones and misses some; the assay was immunoSEQ multiplex PCR. That table gives V, J and clone size, and the DNA gave D and trimming. The sample yields 130,000 or so clones, around 63% seen once. The source material was peripheral blood. The rearrangement joins TRBV27 to TRBJ2-5, with TRBD1 matching 10 bases. The receptor comes from a woman in her sixties or seventies with acute or convalescent COVID-19. This CDR3 is CASSRIGTGEKTQYF. The CDR3 DNA is TGTGCCAGCAGCAGAATAGGGACAGGGGAAAAGACCCAGTACTTC.